This TCR beta chain was retrieved from a study of blood T cell repertoires in COVID-19 (dated by TCRdb to the early 2020s). At the level of the whole study: Samples covering the acute and convalescent phases of COVID-19 were provided by collaborators in the United States, Italy and Spain. The prospective study material was composed of cDNA or gDNA derived from T cells, B-cell-depleted T cells, or PBMCs. Deeply sampled blood TCRbeta repertoires from subjects exposed to, actively infected with, or recovered from COVID-19 were included in the dataset. The repertoires were released in a freely available public database meant as a resource for research on the immune response to SARS-CoV-2. The samples were drawn from two sources: the first 160 participants of the ongoing ImmuneRACE study, and fewer than 1,500 subjects contributed by 6 global collaborators. Nearly every sample came with metadata listing a de-identified subject ID, COVID-19 status, age in years and sex. Where available, HLA class I and class II types were taken from metadata supplied by the sample provider and were not determined by assay-based typing. Study-wide conclusions, independent of this receptor: The quantity of clinical and demographic metadata differed by source and by participant and was supplied without curation.

For this clone: No antigen is known for it. Per-nucleotide qualities are absent, and no much larger clonotype sits a single base away.

Inclusive of the bounding cysteine and phenylalanine, the CDR3 is 15 residues long. Only the CDR3 DNA stays, 45 bases, in frame from base 1. V loses 5 bases at its end and J loses 7 bases; junction bases beyond the gene matches: 8. The germline V gene encodes CDR1 SEHNR and CDR2 FQNEAQ (reference sequence). TCRbeta CDR3 regions were amplified from genomic DNA using the immunoSEQ Assay, a bias-controlled multiplex PCR. As for the authors' bioinformatics: Within the assay, amplification of reference gene primers was used to estimate how many nucleated cells each sample contained. To quantify the absolute abundance of each unique TCRbeta CDR3 rearrangement, sequence reads were collapsed and filtered. For each sample, productive Simpson clonality was calculated by taking the square root of Simpson's diversity index across productive rearrangements. The clones in this table, taken by TCRdb from immuneACCESS, are in-frame only. Not every clone is retained; where verified, under half of the shortfall comes from an unresolved V gene, and the cause of the rest is unknown. That table is the source of V, J and clone size, and D and trimming were worked out from the DNA. For this sample there are approximately 260,000 clones; about 91% appear just once. The ten largest clones add up to over 1% of the sample.

Enrolling through a virtual design, the prospective study's participants ranged in age from roughly 18 to 100 years and lived across more than 20 United States geographic areas. In the prospective study, cohorts were assigned on the basis of participant-reported clinical history obtained from a screening survey and a study questionnaire. In the prospective study, whole blood, serum and a nasopharyngeal or oropharyngeal swab were collected from each participant by mobile phlebotomists. Additional blood draws and questionnaires over an approximately 2-month period could optionally be provided by prospective study participants. Prospective study blood samples were shipped either frozen or at room temperature before DNA extraction.

Source material: PBMCs or T cells enriched from blood (not recorded which). The chain employs TRBV7-9 and TRBJ1-6; 7 bases in between match TRBD1. The clonotype comes from a woman in her forties with acute COVID-19. In nucleotides, the sequence is TGTGCCAGCAGCGCCCGACAGGGTGAGAATTCACCCCTCCACTTT. Its protein product is CASSARQGENSPLHF.